These 27 T cell receptor beta chains were sequenced from one sample in a study of T cell responses to AZD1222 COVID-19 vaccine. Clones were read by immunoSEQ multiplex PCR, and TCRdb kept only the in-frame ones, dropping some. The sample lists 140,000 to 150,000 clones; 85% to 90% were seen once. The material sequenced was peripheral blood, taken 28 days after the second AZD1222 dose. The receptors were sampled from an adult who received the AZD1222 COVID-19 vaccine.

This chain joins TRBV10-2 and TRBJ2-1, with D uncertain. The germline CDR1 and CDR2 sequences are WSHSY and SAAADI. The CDR3 sequence is 12 residues long. Trimming shortened V by 7 bases and J by 0 bases, and 4 bases separated the two germline ends. CDR3 in DNA: TGCGCCAGCAAGAACTCCTACAATGAGCAGTTCTTC. The encoded protein is CASKNSYNEQFF.

This clone was picked up a small number of times. The rearrangement links TRBV7-9 to TRBJ2-5, with D perhaps matching TRBD2 (6 bases). CDR3 length: 16 residues. Germline CDR1 reads SEHNR; CDR2 reads FQNEAQ (reference sequence). Trimming removed 5 bases from V and 3 bases from J, with 19 bases in between. The CDR3 reads CASSQVGGNWKETQYF. CDR3 DNA: TGTGCCAGCAGCCAGGTCGGCGGGAACTGGAAAGAGACCCAGTACTTC.

The genes are TRBV25-1 and TRBJ1-4; D is possibly TRBD1 (6 bases). This CDR3 is 14 amino acids long. CDR1 is MGHDK, CDR2 SYGVNS, per germline. The V end was cut by 6 bases, the J end by 6 bases, with 14 bases between. The CDR3 loop reads CASREGGPDEKLFF. DNA of the CDR3: TGTGCCAGCAGGGAGGGGGGGCCTGATGAAAAACTGTTTTTT.

The V and J genes are TRBV19 and TRBJ1-2; possible D gene TRBD1, 6 bases. Germline V gives CDR1 LNHDA, CDR2 SQIVND (reference sequence). Trimming removed 7 bases at V and 3 bases at J, with 12 bases between. The CDR3 totals 13 residues. CDR3 amino acids: CASTRDMYYGYTF. The CDR3 coding sequence is TGTGCCAGTACTCGGGACATGTACTATGGCTACACCTTC.

The chain uses TRBV11-2 and TRBJ1-1; D gene uncertain. Between the trimmed V and J ends, which lost 4 bases and 10 bases, there was a span of 25 bases. Germline V gives CDR1 SGHAT, CDR2 FQNNGV. This CDR3 comprises 16 residues. CDR3 residues: CASSSYWRDPVPIAFF. CDR3 DNA sequence: TGTGCCAGCAGCTCTTATTGGAGGGATCCGGTCCCGATAGCTTTCTTT. Based on the CDR3 plus reference TRBV11-2 and TRBJ1-1, the full variable domain is EAGVAQSPRYKIIEKRQSVAFWCNPISGHATLYWYQQILGQGPKLLIQFQNNGVVDDSQLPKDRFSAERLKGVDSTLKIQPAKLEDSAVYLCASSSYWRDPVPIAFFGQGTRLTVV.

This sequence joins TRBV4-1 and TRBJ1-1, with a possible D match to TRBD1 (5 bases). In germline, CDR1 is MGHRA, CDR2 YSYEKL. The V end lost 0 bases, the J end lost 4 bases, and 15 bases lay between the germline ends. This CDR3 spans 16 amino acids. CDR3 amino acids: CASSQDRAGLSTEAFF. The CDR3 nucleotides are TGCGCCAGCAGCCAAGATCGGGCAGGGCTGAGCACTGAAGCTTTCTTT.

The rearrangement uses TRBV3-1 (or the pseudogene TRBV3-2) and TRBJ1-4; 8 positions match TRBD1. The CDR3 spans 15 residues. CDR1 is LGHDT and CDR2 is YNNKEL in the germline V gene (reference sequence). Trimming removed 4 bases from V and 2 bases from J; junction bases left unmatched: 3. CDR3: CASSRTGGTNEKLFF. CDR3 bases: TGTGCCAGCAGCCGAACAGGGGGGACTAATGAAAAACTGTTTTTT.

This clone was counted between two and nine times. This rearrangement joins TRBV2 to TRBJ2-2; unclear D gene. CDR3 length: 15 amino acids. Trimming left V 9 bases short and J 0 bases short, with 14 bases between. Germline values: CDR1 SNHLY, CDR2 FYNNEI. Here the CDR3 reads CARAPGQTNTGELFF. The CDR3 coding sequence is TGTGCCAGAGCCCCTGGCCAGACGAACACCGGGGAGCTGTTTTTT.

This rearrangement joins TRBV30 to TRBJ1-2, with D unresolved. CDR3 length: 12 amino acids. CDR1 and CDR2 (germline): GTSNPN, SVGIG (reference sequence). V dropped 5 bases and J dropped 1 base, with 8 bases sitting between them. CDR3 amino acids: CAWGFHNYGYTF. The CDR3 DNA reads as TGTGCCTGGGGCTTTCATAACTATGGCTACACCTTC.

This sequence joins TRBV10-3 and TRBJ2-5, with TRBD2 as a possible D gene (5 bases). The CDR3 has 13 residues. The V gene's germline CDR1 is ENHRY and CDR2 SYGVKD. Trimming cost V 10 bases and J 0 bases, with 12 bases left between them. The CDR3 reads CATHGRDQETQYF. The CDR3 DNA follows: TGTGCCACCCATGGGCGGGACCAAGAGACCCAGTACTTC.

The chain links TRBV5-1 to TRBJ1-3; the D is unclear. Per the germline V gene, CDR1 is SGHRS and CDR2 is YFSETQ. V was cut by 4 bases and J by 3 bases, with 14 bases left in between. The length of the CDR3 is 15 residues. The CDR3 coding sequence is TGCGCCAGCAGCCTTTCTAGGGAGAGTGGAAACACCATATATTTT. This sequence encodes CASSLSRESGNTIYF.

The chain uses TRBV6-5 and TRBJ1-1; D might be TRBD1 (6 bases). Trimming shortened V by 6 bases and J by 4 bases, and 15 bases separated the two germline ends. The CDR3 sequence is 14 residues long. Germline CDR1 is MNHEY and CDR2 is SVGAGI. Here the CDR3 reads CASSPIRGVTEAFF. In nucleotides, the CDR3 is TGTGCCAGCAGCCCCATTAGGGGGGTCACTGAAGCTTTCTTT.

J is TRBJ2-7 and V is TRBV2; D call uncertain. The CDR3 runs 12 residues. V lost 7 bases to trimming and J lost 4 bases, with 11 bases between them. Germline values: CDR1 SNHLY, CDR2 FYNNEI. The CDR3 here is CASMGNGYEQYF. CDR3 nucleotides: TGTGCCAGCATGGGGAATGGGTACGAGCAGTACTTC.

V gene TRBV7-9 combines with J gene TRBJ1-1, with D possibly matching TRBD1 (5 bases). Germline lookup yields CDR1 SEHNR and CDR2 FQNEAQ (reference sequence). This CDR3 region has 13 residues. V lost 5 bases, J lost 1 base, and 8 bases lay in between. CDR3 DNA sequence: TGTGCCAGCAGCCAACAGGCGAACACTGAAGCTTTCTTT. Translating gives CASSQQANTEAFF.

The V and J genes are TRBV5-6 and TRBJ2-3, with 7 bases identical to TRBD1. V gave up 5 bases and J gave up 10 bases; unmatched junction bases: 19. The CDR3 runs to 16 residues. CDR1 is SGHDT and CDR2 is YYEEEE in the germline V gene. The CDR3 sequence: CASSTGTVTSWDAQYF. The CDR3 nucleotides read TGTGCCAGCAGTACCGGGACAGTCACCTCGTGGGATGCGCAGTATTTT.

The chain recombines TRBV5-1 with TRBJ2-2; D might be TRBD1 (6 bases). The CDR3 spans 13 residues. The V and J ends lost 4 bases and 5 bases respectively, with 9 bases between them. Germline lookup yields CDR1 SGHRS and CDR2 YFSETQ. The CDR3 loop reads CASSKDSTGELFF. The CDR3 DNA reads as TGCGCCAGCAGCAAGGACAGTACCGGGGAGCTGTTTTTT.

The gene calls are TRBV4-1 and TRBJ2-2; 8 bases match TRBD1. The CDR3 extends over 14 amino acids. Looked up from germline, CDR1 is MGHRA and CDR2 is YSYEKL. Trimming took 3 bases from V and 4 from J; bases not matched to a gene: 1. The CDR3, as DNA: TGCGCCAGCAGCCACACAGGGGGCACCGGGGAGCTGTTTTTT. This sequence encodes CASSHTGGTGELFF.

V usage is TRBV19 and J usage is TRBJ1-2, with D perhaps matching TRBD1 (6 bases). Trimming removed 10 bases at V and 1 base at J, with 16 bases between. The germline V gene encodes CDR1 LNHDA and CDR2 SQIVND (reference sequence). CDR3 length: 14 amino acids. DNA of the CDR3: TGTGCCACCCGCCCAGGGGAGGGTAACTATGGCTACACCTTC. Protein: CATRPGEGNYGYTF.

The chain uses TRBV9 and TRBJ2-3; D not certain. With 0 bases removed from V and 2 bases from J, the gap between germline ends came to 7 bases. The CDR3 has 14 residues. Germline V lookup: CDR1 SGDLS, CDR2 YYNGEE. The CDR3 region has the DNA TGTGCCAGCAGCGTAGTTGACTCCACAGATACGCAGTATTTT. Translated, it gives CASSVVDSTDTQYF.

V and J are TRBV18 and TRBJ2-6; D is uncertain. V was clipped by 2 bases and J by 0 bases, with 5 bases between them. The CDR3 is 15 amino acids. Germline CDR1 reads KGHSH; CDR2 reads LQKENI. DNA for the CDR3: TGTGCCAGCTCACCAACGAGCTCTGGGGCCAACGTCCTGACTTTC. Residues: CASSPTSSGANVLTF.

This sequence joins TRBV5-4 and TRBJ2-7, with TRBD2 identical over 10 bases. CDR3 size: 15 residues. CDR1 is SGHNT and CDR2 is YYREEE in the germline V gene (reference sequence). The V segment lost 4 bases and the J segment 4 bases; nucleotides outside the gene matches: 8. The CDR3 bases are TGTGCCAGCAGCACACCCGGGACTAGCGATTACGAGCAGTACTTC. It encodes CASSTPGTSDYEQYF.

CDR3 sequence: CASSPLQETQYF. The CDR3 DNA reads TGTGCCAGCTCACCCTTGCAAGAGACCCAGTACTTC. This chain joins TRBV18 and TRBJ2-5, with D unresolved. Trimming took off 3 bases at V and 2 bases at J, with 4 bases between the two ends. Looked up from germline, CDR1 is KGHSH and CDR2 is LQKENI. CDR3 length: 12 residues.

The chain combines TRBV28 with TRBJ1-1; a possible D gene is TRBD1 (5 bases). The CDR3 sequence is 15 residues long. From germline, CDR1 is MDHEN and CDR2 SYDVKM. Trimming took 5 bases from V and 8 from J, leaving 21 bases between them. The CDR3 sequence: CASSLTDLGRDEAFF. The CDR3 DNA sequence: TGTGCCAGCAGTCTTACTGACCTGGGACGGGACGAAGCTTTCTTT.

The gene calls are TRBV6-5 and TRBJ2-7, with 7 bases fitting TRBD1. CDR3 length equals 14 residues. CDR1 is MNHEY and CDR2 is SVGAGI in the germline V gene. Germline trimming cut 0 bases from V and 3 bases from J; bases unmatched to any gene: 2. CDR3 DNA: TGTGCCAGCAGTTACTCGAACAGGGGCTACGAGCAGTACTTC. It encodes CASSYSNRGYEQYF.

The V and J genes are TRBV29-1 and TRBJ2-3, with TRBD2 matching over 8 bases. This CDR3 comprises 16 residues. V was clipped by 5 bases and J by 2 bases; unmatched bases: 12. Germline values: CDR1 SQVTM, CDR2 ANQGSEA. CDR3 loop: CSVPLGAGALTDTQYF. CDR3 nucleotides: TGCAGCGTTCCGCTTGGAGCGGGAGCACTCACAGATACGCAGTATTTT.

The CDR3 region has the DNA TGTGCCAGCAGCGTAGCCTTTGGGGCGGCGGGGACCCAGTACTTC. Amino acid sequence: CASSVAFGAAGTQYF. This chain links TRBV9 with TRBJ2-5, with D possibly being TRBD1 or TRBD2 (5 bases each). The V end lost 0 bases, the J end lost 7 bases, and 16 bases lay between the germline ends. CDR3 size: 15 residues. Germline CDR1 is SGDLS and CDR2 is YYNGEE.

The chain employs TRBV5-1 and TRBJ2-2; D may be TRBD2 (5 bases). Germline CDR1 reads SGHRS; CDR2 reads YFSETQ. The CDR3 runs to 15 residues. V lost 4 bases and J 4 bases, leaving 14 bases between the germline ends. The CDR3 DNA follows: TGCGCCAGCAGCACGCGGGCCCTAGCCACCGGGGAGCTGTTTTTT. Translating it yields CASSTRALATGELFF.